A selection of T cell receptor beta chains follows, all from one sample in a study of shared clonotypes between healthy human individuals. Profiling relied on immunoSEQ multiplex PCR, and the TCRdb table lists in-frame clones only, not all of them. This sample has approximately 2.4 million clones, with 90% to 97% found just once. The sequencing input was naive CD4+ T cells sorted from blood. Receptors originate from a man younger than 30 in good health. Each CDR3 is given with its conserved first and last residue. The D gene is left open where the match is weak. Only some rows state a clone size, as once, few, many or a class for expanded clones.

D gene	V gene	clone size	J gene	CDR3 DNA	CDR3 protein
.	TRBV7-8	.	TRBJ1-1	TGTGCCAGCAGCTTAGTAAAAGCACACGCTTTCTTT	CASSLVKAHAFF
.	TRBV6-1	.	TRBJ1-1	TGTGCCAGCTCACCAGGTTTGAACACTGAAGCTTTCTTT	CASSPGLNTEAFF
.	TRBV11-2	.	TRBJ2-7	TGTGCCAGCAGCTTAGATCGATTAAGCGAGCAGTACTTC	CASSLDRLSEQYF
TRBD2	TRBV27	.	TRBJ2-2	TGTGCCAGCAGTTTATTGCGCGGGAGCGGGGAGCTGTTTTTT	CASSLLRGSGELFF
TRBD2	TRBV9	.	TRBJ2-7	TGTGCCAGCAGCGTCTCGGGAGGGAACGCCTTGTCTTCCGAGCAGTACTTC	CASSVSGGNALSSEQYF
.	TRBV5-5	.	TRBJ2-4	TGTGCCAGCAGCCAGGGGGAGGGTTACATTCAGTACTTC	CASSQGEGYIQYF
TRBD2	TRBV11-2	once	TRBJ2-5	TGTGCCAGCAGCTTCCTCCGACTAGCGGGAAAAGAGACCCAGTACTTC	CASSFLRLAGKETQYF
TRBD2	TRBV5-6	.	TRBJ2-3	TGTGCCAGCAAAGCGGGACTAGCTCTAGGAGATACGCAGTATTTT	CASKAGLALGDTQYF
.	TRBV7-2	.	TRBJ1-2	TGTGCCAGCAGCCCGAGCAGGACTTCCGGCTACACCTTC	CASSPSRTSGYTF
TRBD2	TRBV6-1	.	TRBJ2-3	TGTGCCAGCAGTGAAAGAACTAGCGGGGGGGCTATAGATACGCAGTATTTT	CASSERTSGGAIDTQYF
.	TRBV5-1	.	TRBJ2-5	TGCGCCAGCACCGCGGACCCGGGCTCCCTGGGGGGGACCCAGTACTTC	CASTADPGSLGGTQYF
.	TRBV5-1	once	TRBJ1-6	TGCGCCAGCAGCTCACAAATCTTCGGGAAGTCATCCCCCCTCCACTTT	CASSSQIFGKSSPLHF
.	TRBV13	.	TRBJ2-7	TGTGCCAGCAGCCGATGGACAGCCAGCTCCTACGAGCAGTACTTC	CASSRWTASSYEQYF
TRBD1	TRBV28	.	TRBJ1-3	TGTGCCAGCAGTTTTGGATTGAGACTTAGGACAGGTCACCTAGGGGACACCATATATTTT	CASSFGLRLRTGHLGDTIYF
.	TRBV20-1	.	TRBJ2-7	TGCAGTGCCCTCAAGGGAGGCGAGCAGTACTTC	CSALKGGEQYF
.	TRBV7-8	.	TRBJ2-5	TGTGCCAGCAGCTTAGGTCTGACAGAAACAAAAGAGACCCAGTACTTC	CASSLGLTETKETQYF
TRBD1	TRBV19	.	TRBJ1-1	TGTGCCAGTACGAGGGGGCTGGCCGCTTTCTTT	CASTRGLAAFF
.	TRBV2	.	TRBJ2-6	TGTGCCAGCACCCAACGCGTCGGGGACTCTGGGGCCAACGTCCTGACTTTC	CASTQRVGDSGANVLTF
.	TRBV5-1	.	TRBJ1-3	TGCGCCAGCAGCTTGGAGGTAGGGGTCGGAAACACCATATATTTT	CASSLEVGVGNTIYF
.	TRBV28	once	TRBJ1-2	TGTGCCAGCAGCCCTGACTATGGCTACACCTTC	CASSPDYGYTF
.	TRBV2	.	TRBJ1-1	TGTGCCAGCAGGGGCCAGGAGAACACTGAAGCTTTCTTT	CASRGQENTEAFF
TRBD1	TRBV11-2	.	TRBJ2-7	TGTGCCAGCAGCTTAGCTGGGACAGGGATCTACGAGCAGTACTTC	CASSLAGTGIYEQYF
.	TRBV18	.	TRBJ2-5	TGTGCCACCGCAAACGGGTTGACAGAGACCCAGTACTTC	CATANGLTETQYF
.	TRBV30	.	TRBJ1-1	TGTGCCTGGAACCTGGGGCAGGAGAACACTGAAGCTTTCTTT	CAWNLGQENTEAFF
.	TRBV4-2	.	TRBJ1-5	TGTGCCAGCAGCCGAGAATGGGGGCAGAATCAGCCCCAGCATTTT	CASSREWGQNQPQHF
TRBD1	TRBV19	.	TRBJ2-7	TGTGCCAGTAGTAGTGCCGGGACAGCCTCCTACGAGCAGTACTTC	CASSSAGTASYEQYF
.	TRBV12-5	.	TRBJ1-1	TGTGCTAGTGAACCTACGCGGGGTACGGGGAACACTGAAGCTTTCTTT	CASEPTRGTGNTEAFF